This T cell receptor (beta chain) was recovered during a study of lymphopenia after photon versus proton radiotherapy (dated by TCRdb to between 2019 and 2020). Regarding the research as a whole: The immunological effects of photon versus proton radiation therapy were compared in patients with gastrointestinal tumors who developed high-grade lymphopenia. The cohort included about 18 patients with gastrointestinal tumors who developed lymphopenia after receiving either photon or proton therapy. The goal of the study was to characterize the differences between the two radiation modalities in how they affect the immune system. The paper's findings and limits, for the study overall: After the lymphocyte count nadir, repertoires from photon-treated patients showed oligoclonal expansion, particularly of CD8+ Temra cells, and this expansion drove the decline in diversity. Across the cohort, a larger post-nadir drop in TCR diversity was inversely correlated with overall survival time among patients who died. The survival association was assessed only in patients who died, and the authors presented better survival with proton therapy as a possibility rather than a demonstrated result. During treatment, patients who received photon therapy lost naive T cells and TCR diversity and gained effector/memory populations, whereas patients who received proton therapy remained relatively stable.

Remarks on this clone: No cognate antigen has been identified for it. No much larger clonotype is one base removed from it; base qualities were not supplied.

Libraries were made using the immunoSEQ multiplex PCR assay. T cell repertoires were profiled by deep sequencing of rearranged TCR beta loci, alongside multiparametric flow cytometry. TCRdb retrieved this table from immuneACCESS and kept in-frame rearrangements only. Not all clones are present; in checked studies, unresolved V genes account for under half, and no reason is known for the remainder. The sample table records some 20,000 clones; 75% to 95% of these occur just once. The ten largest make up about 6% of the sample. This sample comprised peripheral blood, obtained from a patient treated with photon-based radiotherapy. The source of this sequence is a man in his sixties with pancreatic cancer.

The bases read TGTGCCAGCAGCTATCGTGGAGGGGGCTGGGACGAGCAGTACTTC. Its product reads: CASSYRGGGWDEQYF. This chain joins TRBV7-9 to TRBJ2-7, with a tentative D gene TRBD1 over 7 matching bases. From the germline V gene (reference sequence), CDR1 is SEHNR and CDR2 is FQNEAQ. The CDR3 holds 15 amino acids from the cysteine to the phenylalanine. Solely the CDR3 DNA is kept, with 45 bases framed from the first base. V is cut by 4 bases and J by 5 bases, and the space between the germline ends is 18 bases.